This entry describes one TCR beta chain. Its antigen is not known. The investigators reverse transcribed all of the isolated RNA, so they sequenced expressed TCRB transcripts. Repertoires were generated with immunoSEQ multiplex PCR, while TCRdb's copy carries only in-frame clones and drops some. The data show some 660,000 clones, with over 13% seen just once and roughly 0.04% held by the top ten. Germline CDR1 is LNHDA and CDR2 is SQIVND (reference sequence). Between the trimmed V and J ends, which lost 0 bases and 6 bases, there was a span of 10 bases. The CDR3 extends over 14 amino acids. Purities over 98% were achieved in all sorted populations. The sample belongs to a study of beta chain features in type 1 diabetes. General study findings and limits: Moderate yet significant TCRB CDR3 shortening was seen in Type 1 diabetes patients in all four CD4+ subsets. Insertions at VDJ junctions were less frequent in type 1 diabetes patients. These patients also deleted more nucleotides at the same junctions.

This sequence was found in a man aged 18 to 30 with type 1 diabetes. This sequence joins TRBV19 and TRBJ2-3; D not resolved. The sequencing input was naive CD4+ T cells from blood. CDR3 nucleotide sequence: TGTGCCAGTAGTATAGATCTATTCCGGGATACGCAGTATTTT. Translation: CASSIDLFRDTQYF.